This T cell receptor beta chain appears in the sequencing data of a study of cytomegalovirus exposure and HLA in healthy donors. V was pared by 5 bases and J by 5 bases, with 15 bases between. The CDR3 sequence is 14 residues long. CDR1 and CDR2 (germline): SGHNT, YENEEA. This table comes from immunoSEQ multiplex PCR, and its TCRdb copy is limited to in-frame clones, with some not included. The table lists under 200,000 clones, nearly 90% of them singletons. The J gene is TRBJ2-5, the V gene TRBV11-3, with D hard to call. This receptor was obtained from a woman in her late teens or twenties in good health and CMV-seropositive. Specimen: PBMCs. This chain's CDR3 is CASSPTPSAETQYF. The CDR3 DNA reads TGTGCCAGCAGCCCAACACCCTCTGCCGAGACCCAGTACTTC.